A single sample gave rise to the 7 T cell receptor beta chains below, sequenced in a study of blood T cell repertoires in COVID-19. Here immunoSEQ multiplex PCR was the method, and the copy in TCRdb shows in-frame clones only, minus some. The sample has some 340,000 clones; around four fifths are singletons. The sample was PBMCs or T cells enriched from blood (not recorded which). These receptors all stem from a woman aged 45-65 years who had recovered from COVID-19.

The chain joins TRBV13 to TRBJ1-2; 11 nucleotides match TRBD1. Germline CDR1 PRHDT, CDR2 FYEKMQ (reference sequence). The CDR3 is 16 amino acids. J lost 3 bases, V lost 5 bases, and 8 bases had no gene match. The CDR3 protein is CASSRRDRGGDYGYTF. Written as DNA, the CDR3 is TGTGCCAGCAGCCGGAGGGACAGGGGGGGGGACTATGGCTACACCTTC.

The V and J genes are TRBV7-3 and TRBJ2-1; D gene uncertain. Trimming cost V 5 bases and J 6 bases, with 14 bases left between them. The germline CDR1 and CDR2 sequences are SGHTA and FQGTGA. This CDR3 is 14 amino acids long. The CDR3 region is CASSPRLVGNEQFF. Here the CDR3 DNA reads TGTGCCAGCAGCCCGCGTTTAGTCGGCAATGAGCAGTTCTTC.

This chain links TRBV19 with TRBJ2-1, with 8 bases fitting TRBD1. Germline V gene sequence: CDR1 LNHDA, CDR2 SQIVND (reference sequence). This CDR3 spans 16 amino acids. V shed 5 bases and J 4 bases; nucleotides not matched to a gene: 10. CDR3 sequence (DNA): TGTGCCAGTAGTCTTTCCGGGACAGGCCCGTACAATGAGCAGTTCTTC. It encodes CASSLSGTGPYNEQFF.

V usage is TRBV6-2 or TRBV6-3 and J usage is TRBJ1-1, with TRBD1 matching 8 bases. V gave up 6 bases and J gave up 5 bases; unmatched junction bases: 5. There are 13 residues in the CDR3. Germline CDR1 is MNHEY and CDR2 is SVGEGT. The CDR3 loop is CASSDRGGTEAFF. The DNA of the CDR3 is TGTGCCAGCAGCGACAGGGGAGGTACTGAAGCTTTCTTT.

J is TRBJ1-1 and V is TRBV7-2; D gene unclear. With 1 base removed from V and 10 bases from J, the gap between germline ends came to 13 bases. Germline V gene lookup returns CDR1 SGHTA and CDR2 FQGNSA. The CDR3 is 13 residues long. CDR3 coding DNA: TGTGCCAGCAGCTTAGGGGCAGCCAGTTTAGCTTTCTTT. This sequence encodes CASSLGAASLAFF.

The chain carries TRBV30 and TRBJ1-2, with TRBD1 identical over 11 bases. The CDR3 totals 14 residues. J lost 5 bases, V lost 7 bases, and 9 bases had no gene match. Germline assignment: CDR1 GTSNPN and CDR2 SVGIG (reference sequence). The CDR3 DNA follows: TGTGCCTTGGAACTCCGGGACAGGGGGTATGGCTACACCTTC. Translation: CALELRDRGYGYTF. Full variable domain (rest looked up from reference TRBV30 and TRBJ1-2): SQTIHQWPATLVQPVGSPLSLECTVEGTSNPNLYWYRQAAGRGLQLLFYSVGIGQISSEVPQNLSASRPQDRQFILSSKKLLLSDSGFYLCALELRDRGYGYTFGSGTRLTVV.

The rearrangement uses TRBV12-5 and TRBJ2-1; 11 nucleotides match TRBD2. The CDR3 sequence is 16 residues long. J was trimmed by 7 bases and V by 5 bases; bases with no gene match: 10. The germline gives CDR1 LGHNT, CDR2 FRNRAP. CDR3 bases: TGTGCTAGTGGTAAGACTAGCGGGATCACCGAGAATGAGCAGTTCTTC. Its protein product is CASGKTSGITENEQFF.